Sequencing of this T cell receptor (beta chain) was carried out in a study of cytomegalovirus exposure and HLA in healthy donors. Study-level points and caveats: Most of the TCR beta V segments (in an earlier analysis) were productive either about 87% or about 30% of the time. Roughly uniform sequencing depth across donors was assumed, possibly incorrectly. Later analysis showed most CMV-associated TCR beta chains appearing HLA-restricted.

PCR involved 60 Vbeta and 13 Jbeta primers. The repertoire was sequenced with immunoSEQ multiplex PCR; TCRdb's copy has only in-frame clones and lacks some. The table shows some 160,000 clones, with about 64% occurring only once. The CDR3 spans 16 residues. Looked up from germline, CDR1 is MDHEN and CDR2 is SYDVKM. V was pared by 6 bases and J by 4 bases, with 11 bases of the junction left unmatched. A remark on this clone: Antigen specificity is unknown.

The chain recombines TRBV28 with TRBJ2-3, with 9 bases identical to TRBD1. Source material: PBMCs. This clonotype was obtained from a man in his sixties in good health and CMV-seronegative. This CDR3 reads CASRDTGTGYSDTQYF. The CDR3 coding sequence is TGTGCCAGCAGAGATACCGGGACAGGGTACTCAGATACGCAGTATTTT.